The T cell receptor beta chain under discussion was sequenced for a study of vaccination and CD4 T cells after COVID-19. The assay that was used to sequence DNA from cultured CD4+ T cells was the Oncomine TCR Beta short-read assay. Using its own MiXCR run on the PCR reads, TCRdb lists one record per CDR3 protein. The sample lists 15,000 to 20,000 distinct CDR3 sequences, around 80% occurring once. Treatment: roughly 10-day PBMC culture with coronavirus spike peptide pools or control peptides (ViraFEST assay). CDR1 is MNHEY, CDR2 SVGEGT, per germline. The CDR3 runs to 13 residues. The V gene lost 5 bases and the J gene lost 3 bases, with 9 bases spanning the gap. As to this clonotype: Its target is not known.

The sample in question was CD4+ T cells from blood, cultured in vitro, obtained after SARS-CoV-2 vaccination. The V call is TRBV6-2 or TRBV6-3, the J call TRBJ2-3; no firm D call. The receptor was isolated from a human donor who received a COVID-19 vaccine. Here the CDR3 reads CASSDPITDTQYF. Here the CDR3 DNA reads TGTGCCAGCAGTGACCCAATTACAGATACGCAGTATTTT.